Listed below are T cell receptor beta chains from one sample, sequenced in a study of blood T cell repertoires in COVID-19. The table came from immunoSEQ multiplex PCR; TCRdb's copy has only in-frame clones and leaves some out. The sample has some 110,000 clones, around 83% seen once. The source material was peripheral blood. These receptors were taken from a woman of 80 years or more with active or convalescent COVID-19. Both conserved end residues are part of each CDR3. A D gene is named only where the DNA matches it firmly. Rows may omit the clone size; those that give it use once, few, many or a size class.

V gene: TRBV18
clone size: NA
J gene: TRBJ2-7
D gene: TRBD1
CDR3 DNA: TGTGCCAGCTCTACCGGGACAGGATACGAGCAGTACTTC
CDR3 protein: CASSTGTGYEQYF

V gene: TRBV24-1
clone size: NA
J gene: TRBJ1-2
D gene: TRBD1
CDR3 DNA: TGTGCCACCAGTGATTACAGACAGGGACGATTCTATGGCTACACCTTC
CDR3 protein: CATSDYRQGRFYGYTF

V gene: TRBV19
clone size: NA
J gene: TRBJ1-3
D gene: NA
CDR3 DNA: TGTGCCAGTACCCGCCAGGTCGGAAACACCATATATTTT
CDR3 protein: CASTRQVGNTIYF

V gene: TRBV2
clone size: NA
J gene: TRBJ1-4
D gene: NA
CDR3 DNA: TGTGCCAGCAGTGAAACAGGGTGGGATGAAAAACTGTTTTTT
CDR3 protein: CASSETGWDEKLFF

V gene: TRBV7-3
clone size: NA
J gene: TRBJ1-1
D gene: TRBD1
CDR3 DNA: TGTGCCAGCAGCTTAGGACAGGTCGCCACTGAAGCTTTCTTT
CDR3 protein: CASSLGQVATEAFF

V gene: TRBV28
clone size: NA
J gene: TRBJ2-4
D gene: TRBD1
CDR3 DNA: TGTGCCAGCAGTCCGGGACAGAAAGCCAAAAACATTCAGTACTTC
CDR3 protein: CASSPGQKAKNIQYF

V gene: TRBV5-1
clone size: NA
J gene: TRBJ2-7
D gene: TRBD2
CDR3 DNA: TGCGCCAGCAGGTCCGGGGGGTCCTCCTACGAGCAGTACTTC
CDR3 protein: CASRSGGSSYEQYF

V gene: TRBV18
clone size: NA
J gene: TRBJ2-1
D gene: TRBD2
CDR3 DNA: TGTGCCAGCTCACCGAACCTAGCGGGAGCCGGCGATGAGCAGTTCTTC
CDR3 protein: CASSPNLAGAGDEQFF

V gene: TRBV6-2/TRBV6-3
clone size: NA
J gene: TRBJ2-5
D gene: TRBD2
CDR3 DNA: TGTGCCAGCAGCCCACGTACCGGGACTAGCGGGAGGGAGACCCAGTACTTC
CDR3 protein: CASSPRTGTSGRETQYF

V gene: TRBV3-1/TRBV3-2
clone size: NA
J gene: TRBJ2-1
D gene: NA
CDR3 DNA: TGTGCCAGCAGCCTGAGAGAGGGCCGATCGAATGAGCAGTTCTTC
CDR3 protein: CASSLREGRSNEQFF

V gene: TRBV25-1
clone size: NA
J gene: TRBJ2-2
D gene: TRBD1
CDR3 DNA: TGTGCCAGCAGTGACCCCGGACAGGGGGTCACCGGGGAGCTGTTTTTT
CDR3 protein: CASSDPGQGVTGELFF

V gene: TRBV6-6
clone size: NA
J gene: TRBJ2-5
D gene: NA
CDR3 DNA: TGTGCCAGCAGTTACTCGTCAGCGCAAGAGACCCAGTACTTC
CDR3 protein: CASSYSSAQETQYF

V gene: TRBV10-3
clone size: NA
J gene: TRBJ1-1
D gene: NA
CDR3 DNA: TGTGCCATCAGTGAGGAAAATTCTCTAGGAGCTTTCTTT
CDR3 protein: CAISEENSLGAFF

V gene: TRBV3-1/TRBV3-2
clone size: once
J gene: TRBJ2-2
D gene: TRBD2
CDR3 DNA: TGTGCCAGCAGCCTCCGCGGGGGGGTAAGGGCCGGGGAGCTGTTTTTT
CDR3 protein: CASSLRGGVRAGELFF

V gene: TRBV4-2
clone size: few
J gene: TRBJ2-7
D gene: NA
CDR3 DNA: TGTGCCAGCAGCTCTCCGGGGTTAAAGTCCCACGAGCAGTACTTC
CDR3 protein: CASSSPGLKSHEQYF

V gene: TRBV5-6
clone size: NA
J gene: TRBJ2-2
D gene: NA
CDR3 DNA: TGTGCCAGCAGCTTGGAGCTAAGGGGCACCGGGGAGCTGTTTTTT
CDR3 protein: CASSLELRGTGELFF

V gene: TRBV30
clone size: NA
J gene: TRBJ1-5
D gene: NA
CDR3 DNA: TGTGCCTGGAGTGACACAAATCAGCCCCAGCATTTT
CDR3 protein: CAWSDTNQPQHF

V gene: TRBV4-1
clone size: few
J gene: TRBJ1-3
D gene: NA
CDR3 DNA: TGCGCCAGCAGCCAACAAACAGGCTCTGGAAACACCATATATTTT
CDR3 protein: CASSQQTGSGNTIYF

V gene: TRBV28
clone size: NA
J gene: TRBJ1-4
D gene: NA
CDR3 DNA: TGTGCCAGCAGTTCTCCGACGACAGGCGAAAATGAAAAACTGTTTTTT
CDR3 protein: CASSSPTTGENEKLFF

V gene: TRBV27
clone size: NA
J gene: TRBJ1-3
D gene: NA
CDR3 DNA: TGTGCCAGCACCCTCCTCTCTGGAAACACCATATATTTT
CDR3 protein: CASTLLSGNTIYF

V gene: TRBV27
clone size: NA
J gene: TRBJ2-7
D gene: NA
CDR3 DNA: TGTGCCAGCAGTTTACGGGGGGGTGGGGGACAGAACTACGAGCAGTACTTC
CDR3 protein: CASSLRGGGGQNYEQYF

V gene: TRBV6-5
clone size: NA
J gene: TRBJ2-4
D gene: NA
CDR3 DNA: TGTGCCAGCAGTTACTCGACCGCAGGGGCTGAGAACATTCAGTACTTC
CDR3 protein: CASSYSTAGAENIQYF

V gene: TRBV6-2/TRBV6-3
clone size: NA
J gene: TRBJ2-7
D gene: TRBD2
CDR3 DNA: TGTGCCAGCAGCTTACCTGGGACTAGCGGGAGCGAGCAGTACTTC
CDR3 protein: CASSLPGTSGSEQYF